This is a list of T cell receptor beta chains from one sample in a study of T cell changes during pregnancy in multiple sclerosis. Clones were read by immunoSEQ multiplex PCR, and TCRdb kept only the in-frame ones, dropping some. The profile shows some 49,000 clones, around nine tenths of them singletons. The starting material was CD4+ T cells from peripheral blood mononuclear cells, obtained in the second trimester of pregnancy. All receptors come from a female donor in good health, enrolled as a control in a pregnancy study. Each CDR3 is given with its conserved first and last residue. Fields, in order: J gene, V gene, CDR3 protein.

>TRBJ1-3|TRBV7-9
CASSLGAGRDIGNTIYF
>TRBJ2-7|TRBV6-6
CASSYTRGTSGQYF
>TRBJ2-3|TRBV10-1
CASSESYRGFGDTQYF
>TRBJ2-1|TRBV6-5
CASSSSRDRVGQFF
>TRBJ1-6|TRBV5-1
CASSSSDNSPLHF
>TRBJ1-2|TRBV5-4
CASSVPGLLNYGYTF
>TRBJ2-6|TRBV12-5
CASGLVQSGTGVQSSGANVLTF
>TRBJ2-5|TRBV2
CASSVATQYF
>TRBJ2-3|TRBV7-2
CASSLGTSGGLTDTQYF
>TRBJ1-2|TRBV19
CASSPGQRTLYGYTF
>TRBJ1-6|TRBV6-5
CASRIGQGLNSPLHF
>TRBJ1-2|TRBV18
CASSPGTGEFGYGYTF
>TRBJ1-1|TRBV5-1
CASSLAGKGRNTEAFF
>TRBJ1-2|TRBV9
CASSVGHMRAHGYTF
>TRBJ2-1|TRBV30
CAWSASPFAGGYNEQFF
>TRBJ2-1|TRBV2
CASSLVGEQFF
>TRBJ1-6|TRBV18
CASSLRREENSPLHF
>TRBJ2-5|TRBV7-9
CASSLLAGLGETQYF
>TRBJ1-1|TRBV2
CASTKGGNTEAFF
>TRBJ2-1|TRBV11-2
CASSSGTSGGLSSYNEQFF
>TRBJ1-1|TRBV6-1
CASSHDRKSEAFF
>TRBJ1-3|TRBV18
CASSPPFRSGVSGNTIYF
>TRBJ1-3|TRBV6-1
CASSELAAFSGNTIYF
>TRBJ2-1|TRBV11-1
CASRNRDRVYNNEQFF
>TRBJ2-3|TRBV5-1
CASSLGRTRGPTSTDTQYF
>TRBJ2-3|TRBV25-1
CASSEITNTDTQYF
>TRBJ2-1|TRBV5-1
CASRLDSYNEQFF
>TRBJ1-2|TRBV2
CASSEDRDNGYTF
>TRBJ1-1|TRBV7-8
CASSSSGGGLNTEAFF
>TRBJ1-2|TRBV6-5
CASSLQGAVGYTF
>TRBJ2-7|TRBV27
CATRAGYEQYF
>TRBJ1-2|TRBV19
CASSTFGSYGYTF
>TRBJ2-5|TRBV6-5
CASSYQGSIGETQYF
>TRBJ2-5|TRBV13
CASSQDRGQETQYF
>TRBJ2-1|TRBV30
CAWRAWGQPYNEQFF
>TRBJ2-7|TRBV11-2
CASSLDRRHSQEYEQYF
>TRBJ2-3|TRBV10-3
CAISQTDTQYF
>TRBJ2-2|TRBV5-1
CASSSSSTFPGELFF
>TRBJ1-1|TRBV10-3
CAISESWATEAFF
>TRBJ1-2|TRBV19
CASRGGGRARSGYTF
>TRBJ1-5|TRBV11-3
CASSLVADQPQHF
>TRBJ2-1|TRBV14
CASSRQGAREQFF
>TRBJ2-1|TRBV29-1
CSGRTASNEQFF
>TRBJ1-1|TRBV18
CACQGHMNTEAFF
>TRBJ2-7|TRBV7-9
CASSLISGFNEQYF
>TRBJ1-3|TRBV27
CASSVTGRQGLTSGNTIYF
>TRBJ2-3|TRBV14
CASSQLVSYTDTQYF
>TRBJ2-3|TRBV5-1
CASSLAIAGVRTDTQYF
>TRBJ2-1|TRBV5-1
CASSLETQDRYNEQFF
>TRBJ1-2|TRBV29-1
CSAETGGYGYTF
>TRBJ1-4|TRBV7-2
CASSPRTGQREKLFF
>TRBJ2-1|TRBV11-3
CASSLDPQGPPGYNEQFF
>TRBJ1-5|TRBV7-2
CASSLGQVIHQPQHF
>TRBJ2-5|TRBV9
CASTRGLARLLMRQETQYF
>TRBJ1-2|TRBV29-1
CSVADRANYGYTF